These 30 T cell receptor beta chains came from one sample sequenced in a study of shared clonotypes between healthy human individuals. Data came from immunoSEQ multiplex PCR; TCRdb stores just in-frame clones and leaves some out. The table records roughly 850,000 clones, 96% of them present only once. The naive CD8 subset, CD45RO-negative cells positively selected for CCR7, excluded terminally differentiated effector memory CD45RA+ cells. The sample consisted of naive CD8+ T cells sorted from blood. These receptors all stem from a man aged 30 to 45 in good health.

The rearrangement joins TRBV7-9 to TRBJ2-1; D is ambiguous. V was shortened by 5 bases and J by 5 bases, with 10 bases between the two germline ends. Germline V gives CDR1 SEHNR, CDR2 FQNEAQ (reference sequence). The CDR3 is 13 amino acids. CDR3 protein: CASSPWVDNEQFF. The CDR3 DNA is TGTGCCAGCAGCCCCTGGGTTGACAATGAGCAGTTCTTC.

The gene calls are TRBV28 and TRBJ1-2; D gene ambiguous. Trimming cost V 5 bases and J 6 bases, with 13 bases left between them. The CDR3 covers 13 residues. Germline CDR1 MDHEN, CDR2 SYDVKM. CDR3 amino acids: CASSPSGRDGYTF. DNA for the CDR3: TGTGCCAGCAGTCCCTCCGGGAGGGATGGCTACACCTTC.

This chain links TRBV10-3 with TRBJ2-1; 9 nucleotides line up with TRBD2. The CDR3 spans 14 residues. Germline V gives CDR1 ENHRY, CDR2 SYGVKD. V was clipped by 8 bases and J by 10 bases; unmatched bases: 12. CDR3 sequence reads: CAIYDAGGPGEQFF. In DNA form, the CDR3 reads TGTGCCATCTACGATGCGGGAGGGCCGGGCGAGCAGTTCTTC.

For this clone: Other DNA sequences in the same sample also yield this CDR3. CDR3 sequence (DNA): TGTGCCAGCAGCTTTGGGCAGAGCTCCTACGAGCAGTACTTC. Its translation is CASSFGQSSYEQYF. The chain recombines TRBV5-4 with TRBJ2-7; D is unclear. The CDR3 is 14 residues long. Germline V gives CDR1 SGHNT, CDR2 YYREEE (reference sequence). Between the trimmed V and J ends, which lost 2 bases and 0 bases, there was a span of 9 bases.

V usage is TRBV19 and J usage is TRBJ1-4, with D hard to call. V was shortened by 1 base and J by 5 bases, with 11 bases between the two germline ends. Germline V lookup: CDR1 LNHDA, CDR2 SQIVND (reference sequence). The CDR3 covers 15 residues. CDR3 bases: TGTGCCAGTAGTATAGGAGAGGGTCCCAATGAAAAACTGTTTTTT. Translated, it gives CASSIGEGPNEKLFF.

The chain combines TRBV5-4 with TRBJ2-2; D is possibly TRBD2 (5 bases). Germline CDR1 SGHNT, CDR2 YYREEE (reference sequence). The CDR3 loop spans 17 amino acids. The V end was cut by 4 bases, the J end by 4 bases, with 20 bases between. In DNA, the CDR3 is TGTGCCAGCAGCCCAGGCCCAGCGGAACTACTCACCGGGGAGCTGTTTTTT. Translating it yields CASSPGPAELLTGELFF.

The chain couples TRBV6-5 to TRBJ1-3; D is unresolved. V dropped 4 bases and J dropped 0 bases, with 10 bases sitting between them. CDR3 length equals 15 residues. Germline V CDR1 and CDR2: MNHEY, SVGAGI. CDR3 region: CASSSRVLSGNTIYF. CDR3 sequence (DNA): TGTGCCAGCAGTTCAAGGGTCCTCTCTGGAAACACCATATATTTT.

The chain is built from TRBV27 and TRBJ2-1; D may be TRBD2 (7 bases). Per the germline V gene, CDR1 is MNHEY and CDR2 is SMNVEV (reference sequence). V lost 6 bases, J lost 4 bases, and 16 bases lay in between. The CDR3 is 15 residues long. CDR3 residues: CASSPWGREYNEQFF. The DNA of the CDR3 is TGTGCCAGCAGCCCCTGGGGGCGGGAGTACAATGAGCAGTTCTTC.

The chain is built from TRBV28 and TRBJ2-3, with a weak D call TRBD2 (5 bases). In germline, CDR1 is MDHEN, CDR2 SYDVKM. Trimming removed 2 bases from V and 4 bases from J, with 13 bases in between. The CDR3 loop spans 15 amino acids. In nucleotides, the CDR3 is TGTGCCAGCAGTTTAATCCCCTTGGAGGCAGATACGCAGTATTTT. Its protein product is CASSLIPLEADTQYF.

About this clone: Additional DNA sequences in this sample encode the identical CDR3. The chain employs TRBV27 and TRBJ2-7; the D is unclear. Germline values: CDR1 MNHEY, CDR2 SMNVEV (reference sequence). V lost 5 bases and J 0 bases, leaving 11 bases between the germline ends. The CDR3 is made up of 14 amino acids. CDR3 residues: CASSLGRSSYEQYF. The CDR3 nucleotides are TGTGCCAGCAGTCTCGGGCGGAGCTCCTACGAGCAGTACTTC.

J is TRBJ2-2 and V is TRBV5-1; 15 bases map to TRBD2. The CDR3 consists of 17 residues. The germline gives CDR1 SGHRS, CDR2 YFSETQ. The J segment lost 1 base and the V segment lost 6 bases, leaving 4 bases of the junction unmatched. CDR3 bases: TGCGCCAGCACGGGACTAGCGGGAGGAGGGAACACCGGGGAGCTGTTTTTT. It is translated as CASTGLAGGGNTGELFF.

The V gene is TRBV6-6, the J gene TRBJ1-4; 7 nucleotides line up with TRBD1. The CDR3 extends over 15 amino acids. Germline CDR1 is MNHNY and CDR2 is SVGAGI (reference sequence). The V segment lost 8 bases and the J segment 2 bases; nucleotides outside the gene matches: 8. The CDR3 loop reads CASLQGQTTNEKLFF. The DNA for the CDR3 is TGTGCCAGCCTGCAGGGACAGACGACTAATGAAAAACTGTTTTTT.

For this clone: Within the sample, other DNA sequences also encode this same CDR3. The V gene is TRBV27, the J gene TRBJ2-7; 9 bases are shared with TRBD2. The germline gives CDR1 MNHEY, CDR2 SMNVEV (reference sequence). This CDR3 has 14 amino acids. V lost 5 bases to trimming and J lost 4 bases; unmatched junction nucleotides: 6. The CDR3 is CASSLYSGSYEQYF. The CDR3, as DNA: TGTGCCAGCAGTCTTTATAGCGGGAGTTACGAGCAGTACTTC.

With respect to this clone: The same CDR3 is also encoded by other DNA sequences in this sample. The chain employs TRBV27 and TRBJ2-7, with TRBD2 identical over 7 bases. This CDR3 has 15 residues. From germline, CDR1 is MNHEY and CDR2 SMNVEV (reference sequence). V shed 0 bases and J 0 bases; nucleotides not matched to a gene: 2. As DNA, the CDR3 is TGTGCCAGCAGTTTATCGACGGGGGGCTCCTACGAGCAGTACTTC. Translated, it gives CASSLSTGGSYEQYF.

This clone was observed a single time. This sequence joins TRBV2 and TRBJ2-1; D unclear. V lost 2 bases, J lost 9 bases, and 5 bases lay in between. Per the germline V gene, CDR1 is SNHLY and CDR2 is FYNNEI. CDR3 size: 11 residues. The CDR3 sequence: CASSEWGEQFF. The CDR3 DNA sequence: TGTGCCAGCAGTGAATGGGGTGAGCAGTTCTTC.

The V call is TRBV7-9, the J call TRBJ2-7; D gene uncertain. Trimming pared 4 bases from V and 0 bases from J, leaving 10 bases between. The CDR3 sequence is 14 residues long. The germline V gene has CDR1 SEHNR and CDR2 FQNEAQ (reference sequence). The CDR3 loop is CASSSQINSYEQYF. The CDR3 nucleotides are TGTGCCAGCAGCTCACAGATAAACTCCTACGAGCAGTACTTC. The variable domain in full, with the rest retrieved from reference TRBV7-9 and TRBJ2-7, is DTGVSQNPRHKITKRGQNVTFRCDPISEHNRLYWYRQTLGQGPEFLTYFQNEAQLEKSRLLSDRFSAERPKGSFSTLEIQRTEQGDSAMYLCASSSQINSYEQYFGPGTRLTVT.

J is TRBJ2-7 and V is TRBV5-1, with TRBD1 as a possible D gene (6 bases). The V and J ends lost 1 base and 6 bases respectively, with 14 bases between them. This CDR3 has 14 residues. Germline-derived CDR1 and CDR2 are SGHRS and YFSETQ. CDR3 protein: CASSLSSRGGEQYF. The CDR3 coding sequence is TGCGCCAGCAGCTTGTCAAGTAGAGGGGGCGAGCAGTACTTC.

The V call is TRBV11-2, the J call TRBJ2-7; 12 positions agree with TRBD2. Germline V gene data show CDR1 as SGHAT and CDR2 as FQNNGV. The J segment lost 5 bases and the V segment lost 2 bases, leaving 7 bases of the junction unmatched. The CDR3 runs to 16 residues. This chain's CDR3 is CASSLWERLAGDEQYF. As DNA, the CDR3 is TGTGCCAGCAGCTTATGGGAAAGACTAGCGGGAGACGAGCAGTACTTC.

The chain is built from TRBV5-1 and TRBJ2-7; 10 bases agree with TRBD2. The CDR3 loop spans 18 amino acids. Germline trimming cut 7 bases from V and 4 bases from J; bases unmatched to any gene: 20. CDR1 is SGHRS and CDR2 is YFSETQ in the germline V gene. CDR3 in DNA: TGCGCCAGCGGACCGGGGCTAGCGGGAGAGCGTCTACGGTACGAGCAGTACTTC. Its protein is CASGPGLAGERLRYEQYF.

The V gene is TRBV21-1, the J gene TRBJ2-1; the D call TRBD2 from the table was never checked on the DNA. TRBV21-1 is a pseudogene. CDR3 size: 17 residues. The chain's CDR3 is CASSKARSLEVKNEQFF. The CDR3 DNA reads TGTGCCAGCAGCAAAGCCCGAAGTCTAGAAGTTAAAAATGAGCAGTTCTTC.

This chain connects TRBV27 to TRBJ2-3; TRBD1 might be the D (5 bases). V was shortened by 6 bases and J by 4 bases, with 8 bases between the two germline ends. CDR1 and CDR2 from the germline V gene are MNHEY and SMNVEV (reference sequence). The CDR3 extends over 12 amino acids. The DNA for the CDR3 is TGTGCCAGCAGAAGGGGATCAGATACGCAGTATTTT. As protein: CASRRGSDTQYF.

This chain links TRBV15 with TRBJ2-5; TRBD1 matches 7 bases. CDR1 is LNHNV and CDR2 is YYDKDF in the germline V gene (reference sequence). V trimming: 0 bases; J trimming: 4 bases; junction bases outside the gene matches: 5. The CDR3 spans 15 residues. This chain's CDR3 is CATSRDYNRGETQYF. In nucleotides, the CDR3 is TGTGCCACCAGCAGAGATTATAACAGGGGAGAGACCCAGTACTTC. Full variable domain (outside the CDR3, taken from reference TRBV15 and TRBJ2-5): DAMVIQNPRYQVTQFGKPVTLSCSQTLNHNVMYWYQQKSSQAPKLLFHYYDKDFNNEADTPDNFQSRRPNTSFCFLDIRSPGLGDTAMYLCATSRDYNRGETQYFGPGTRLLVL.

The rearrangement joins TRBV5-1 to TRBJ2-5, with TRBD2 matching over 14 bases. CDR3 size: 16 residues. Trimming at V came to 3 bases and at J to 3 bases, leaving 4 bases not matched to a gene. From germline, CDR1 is SGHRS and CDR2 YFSETQ. The CDR3 DNA is TGCGCCAGCAGCTCCCGGGGACTAGCGGGAGAAGAGACCCAGTACTTC. It yields the protein CASSSRGLAGEETQYF.

The genes are TRBV27 and TRBJ2-7; no reliable D call. Trimming removed 4 bases at V and 0 bases at J, with 13 bases between. Germline CDR1 reads MNHEY; CDR2 reads SMNVEV (reference sequence). The CDR3 has 15 residues. The CDR3 loop reads CASSSTGRASYEQYF. The DNA for the CDR3 is TGTGCCAGCAGTTCCACCGGACGGGCCTCCTACGAGCAGTACTTC.

A remark on this clone: This sample also contains other DNA sequences that code for the same CDR3. The chain's CDR3 is CASSVAGGGLYEQYF. The CDR3 bases are TGTGCCAGCAGCGTAGCCGGAGGGGGCCTTTACGAGCAGTACTTC. The genes are TRBV9 and TRBJ2-7; TRBD1 is a possible D gene (7 bases). Trimming cost V 0 bases and J 4 bases, with 14 bases left between them. Germline CDR1 is SGDLS and CDR2 is YYNGEE. CDR3 size: 15 residues.

This chain connects TRBV18 to TRBJ2-1, with D perhaps matching TRBD1 (6 bases). This CDR3 region has 16 residues. V shed 3 bases and J shed 6 bases, with 18 bases lying between them. Germline V gene data show CDR1 as KGHSH and CDR2 as LQKENI. CDR3 nucleotides: TGTGCCAGCTCACCTGCGACAGGTGGAAGACGCAATGAGCAGTTCTTC. Translating gives CASSPATGGRRNEQFF.

This clone occurred once. The V gene is TRBV10-3, the J gene TRBJ2-7; 10 bases line up with TRBD2. V was pared by 6 bases and J by 1 base, with 9 bases of the junction left unmatched. The CDR3 covers 16 residues. The V gene's germline CDR1 is ENHRY and CDR2 SYGVKD. CDR3 DNA: TGTGCCATCAGGGGAAGCGGGACTAGCGAGTCCTACGAGCAGTACTTC. Its translation is CAIRGSGTSESYEQYF.

The J gene is TRBJ2-7, the V gene TRBV11-1; D unclear. The V gene lost 4 bases and the J gene lost 0 bases, with 10 bases spanning the gap. The CDR3 covers 14 residues. Germline CDR1 reads SGHAT; CDR2 reads FQDESV (reference sequence). Here the CDR3 DNA reads TGTGCCAGCAGCTACGGGCGAAGCTCCTACGAGCAGTACTTC. Its protein is CASSYGRSSYEQYF.

This sequence joins TRBV28 and TRBJ1-5; a possible D gene is TRBD1 (5 bases). The CDR3 runs to 15 residues. Germline CDR1 and CDR2: MDHEN and SYDVKM. The V end lost 6 bases, the J end lost 1 base, and 13 bases lay between the germline ends. The CDR3 reads CASSIQGGSNQPQHF. The CDR3, as DNA: TGTGCCAGCAGCATCCAGGGTGGGAGCAATCAGCCCCAGCATTTT. The whole variable domain, remainder taken from reference TRBV28 and TRBJ1-5, is DVKVTQSSRYLVKRTGEKVFLECVQDMDHENMFWYRQDPGLGLRLIYFSYDVKMKEKGDIPEGYSVSREKKERFSLILESASTNQTSMYLCASSIQGGSNQPQHFGDGTRLSIL.

V and J are TRBV5-6 and TRBJ2-1; 7 bases fit TRBD2. Germline trimming cut 1 base from V and 2 bases from J; bases unmatched to any gene: 3. The CDR3 runs 15 residues. The germline V gene has CDR1 SGHDT and CDR2 YYEEEE. The CDR3 nucleotides are TGTGCCAGCAGCTTGCCCAGCGGGGCCTACAATGAGCAGTTCTTC. Protein product: CASSLPSGAYNEQFF.